The clone carrying this T cell receptor beta chain was detected only a few times. The data were obtained in a study of T cell repertoires in aging, cancer and after chemotherapy. Turning to the study itself: Healthy donor repertoires were recorded over several months to years and showed clear clonal overlap.

Multiplex touch-down PCR with TRB-A/B primers amplified rearranged V-D-J TRB sequences. From the multiplex PCR reads, TCRdb called clonotypes with MiXCR, one entry per CDR3 protein. Of around 10,000 distinct CDR3 sequences in the sample, under 40% are singletons; the top ten hold roughly 8.2%. V shed 0 bases and J 4 bases; nucleotides not matched to a gene: 7. The germline gives CDR1 MNHNS, CDR2 SASEGT. CDR3 length: 16 residues. The template was genomic DNA from peripheral blood, not RNA. J is TRBJ1-2 and V is TRBV6-1; 8 positions agree with TRBD1. Material: blood. This sequence was found in a human donor in good health. DNA of the CDR3: TGTGCCAGCAGTGAAGCGGACAGGGAGGCCCGCTATGGCTACACCTTC. Encoded protein: CASSEADREARYGYTF.